The clone carrying this T cell receptor (beta chain) was counted only a few times. This sample is drawn from a study of blood T cell repertoires in COVID-19. Turning to the study itself: Whether acute or convalescent, the COVID-19 samples came from the United States, Italy and Spain. PBMCs, B-cell-depleted T cells, or T cells provided the cDNA or gDNA that made up the material.

Trimming took 6 bases from V and 6 from J; bases not matched to a gene: 9. Germline CDR1 and CDR2: MNHEY and SMNVEV (reference sequence). The CDR3 is 15 amino acids. Assay used: immunoSEQ multiplex PCR; TCRdb lists only in-frame clones, some missing. The data contain hundreds of thousands of clones, about 91% of them singletons. What was sequenced was peripheral blood. This rearrangement joins TRBV27 to TRBJ1-5; 9 bases are shared with TRBD1. This TCR derives from a woman in her fifties or sixties with COVID-19, enrolled during active disease. In nucleotides, the CDR3 is TGTGCCAGCAGCGGACAGGGGTTTTCAGGTCAGCCCCAGCATTTT. Its translation is CASSGQGFSGQPQHF.